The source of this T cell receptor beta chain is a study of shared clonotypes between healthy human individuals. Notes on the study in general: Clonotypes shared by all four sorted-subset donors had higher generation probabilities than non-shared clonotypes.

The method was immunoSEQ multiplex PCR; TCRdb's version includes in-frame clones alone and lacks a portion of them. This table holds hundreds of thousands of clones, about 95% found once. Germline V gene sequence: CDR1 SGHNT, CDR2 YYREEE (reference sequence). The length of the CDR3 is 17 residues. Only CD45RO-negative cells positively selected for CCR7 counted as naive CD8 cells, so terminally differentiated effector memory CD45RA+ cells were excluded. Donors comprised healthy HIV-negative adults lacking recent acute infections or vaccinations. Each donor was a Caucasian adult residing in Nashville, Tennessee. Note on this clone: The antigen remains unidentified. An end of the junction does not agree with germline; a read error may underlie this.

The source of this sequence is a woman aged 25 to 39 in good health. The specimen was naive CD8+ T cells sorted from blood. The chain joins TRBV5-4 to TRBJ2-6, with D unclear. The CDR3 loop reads CAGSLWEGPAGANVLTF. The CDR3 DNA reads TGTGCCGGCAGCTTGTGGGAAGGGCCCGCCGGGGCCAACGTCCTGACTTTC. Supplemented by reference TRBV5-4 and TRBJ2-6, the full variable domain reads ETGVTQSPTHLIKTRGQQVTLRCSSQSGHNTVSWYQQALGQGPQFIFQYYREEENGRGNFPPRFSGLQFPNYSSELNVNALELDDSALYLCAGSLWEGPAGANVLTFGAGSRLTVL.